One sample yielded the 21 T cell receptor beta chains listed below, sequenced in a study of T cell responses to AZD1222 COVID-19 vaccine. Profiled with immunoSEQ multiplex PCR; TCRdb holds only in-frame clones, not every one. The table lists approximately 110,000 clones, 89% of them singletons. The sequencing here drew on peripheral blood, taken 28 days after the second AZD1222 dose. The receptors were gathered from an adult who received the AZD1222 COVID-19 vaccine.

This chain links TRBV4-2 with TRBJ2-7; no definite D call. In germline, CDR1 is LGHNA, CDR2 YNFKEQ. The CDR3 sequence is 14 residues long. The V gene lost 3 bases and the J gene lost 2 bases, with 11 bases spanning the gap. CDR3 in amino acids: CASSQSAPTYEQYF. As DNA, the CDR3 is TGTGCCAGCAGCCAGAGCGCGCCGACCTACGAGCAGTACTTC.

The V gene is TRBV6-5, the J gene TRBJ1-1; TRBD1 is a possible D gene (6 bases). The V gene lost 9 bases and the J gene lost 6 bases, with 14 bases spanning the gap. CDR3 size: 12 residues. In germline, CDR1 is MNHEY, CDR2 SVGAGI. The DNA for the CDR3 is TGTGCCAGTTTAGGACAGAGTGCTGAAGCTTTCTTT. Amino acid sequence: CASLGQSAEAFF.

The J gene is TRBJ1-4, the V gene TRBV11-3; D perhaps matches TRBD1 (5 bases). The germline V gene encodes CDR1 SGHNT and CDR2 YENEEA. This CDR3 is 19 amino acids long. V was pared by 0 bases and J by 5 bases, with 22 bases between. As DNA, the CDR3 is TGTGCCAGCAGCTTAGATCGGCAGGGCAAAGGGAATGTGAATGAAAAACTGTTTTTT. It encodes CASSLDRQGKGNVNEKLFF.

The chain carries TRBV19 and TRBJ2-1; 7 nucleotides agree with TRBD2. Germline-derived CDR1 and CDR2 are LNHDA and SQIVND (reference sequence). The CDR3 runs 15 residues. Trimming took 5 bases from V and 5 from J; bases not matched to a gene: 9. The CDR3: CASSFSAGFNNEQFF. The CDR3, as DNA: TGTGCCAGTAGTTTCTCAGCGGGGTTTAACAATGAGCAGTTCTTC.

The CDR3 here is CASGGQGHQPQHF. The CDR3 DNA sequence: TGTGCCTCAGGGGGACAGGGTCATCAGCCCCAGCATTTT. The gene calls are TRBV19 and TRBJ1-5; 9 positions match TRBD1. CDR3 length: 13 residues. With 11 bases clipped from V and 5 bases from J, the junction kept 7 bases outside the gene matches. CDR1 and CDR2 (germline): LNHDA, SQIVND (reference sequence).

The chain has TRBV7-3 and TRBJ2-3; D is unclear. Trimming cost V 5 bases and J 2 bases, with 14 bases left between them. The CDR3 extends over 15 amino acids. The germline gives CDR1 SGHTA, CDR2 FQGTGA. CDR3 nucleotide sequence: TGTGCCAGCAGCCGATATAGCACCGACACAGATACGCAGTATTTT. As protein: CASSRYSTDTDTQYF.

This clone came up once. This chain links TRBV3-1 (or the pseudogene TRBV3-2) with TRBJ2-1; no clear D gene. CDR1 and CDR2 (germline): LGHDT, YNNKEL (reference sequence). The CDR3 consists of 16 residues. Trimming removed 1 base at V and 0 bases at J, with 10 bases between. CDR3 in DNA: TGTGCCAGCAGCCAAGCTGACGCGAGCTCCTACAATGAGCAGTTCTTC. Its protein product is CASSQADASSYNEQFF.

The gene calls are TRBV12-3 or TRBV12-4 and TRBJ2-7; no reliable D call. The V end was cut by 4 bases, the J end by 3 bases, with 10 bases between. The length of the CDR3 is 13 residues. In DNA, the CDR3 is TGTGCCAGCAGTTCCGGGCGGAACTACGAGCAGTACTTC. Residues: CASSSGRNYEQYF.

CDR3 region: CASSQGTEGYGYTF. Written as DNA, the CDR3 is TGTGCCAGCAGCCAAGGCACAGAGGGGTATGGCTACACCTTC. V gene TRBV3-1 (or the pseudogene TRBV3-2) combines with J gene TRBJ1-2; D may be TRBD1 (5 bases). The CDR3 covers 14 residues. Germline CDR1 LGHDT, CDR2 YNNKEL (reference sequence). V was shortened by 1 base and J by 5 bases, with 11 bases between the two germline ends.

V gene TRBV14 combines with J gene TRBJ2-7, with D possibly being TRBD2 (7 bases). V shed 6 bases and J shed 5 bases, with 14 bases lying between them. The germline V gene encodes CDR1 SGHDN and CDR2 FVKESK. The CDR3 contains 13 residues. CDR3 in DNA: TGTGCCAGCAGGAGGGGGGGAGGCGACGAGCAGTACTTC. Translation: CASRRGGGDEQYF. Using reference TRBV14 and TRBJ2-7 for the parts outside the CDR3, the full variable domain is EAGVTQFPSHSVIEKGQTVTLRCDPISGHDNLYWYRRVMGKEIKFLLHFVKESKQDESGMPNNRFLAERTGGTYSTLKVQPAELEDSGVYFCASRRGGGDEQYFGPGTRLTVT.

The table lists this clone with a few counts. The rearrangement joins TRBV4-2 to TRBJ2-4; TRBD1 is a possible D gene (5 bases). Germline CDR1 reads LGHNA; CDR2 reads YNFKEQ. The CDR3 is 13 residues long. V was clipped by 0 bases and J by 6 bases, with 6 bases between them. In DNA, the CDR3 is TGTGCCAGCAGCCAAGAGCAGGGAAACATTCAGTACTTC. Its protein product is CASSQEQGNIQYF.

The chain uses TRBV5-1 and TRBJ2-1, with D perhaps TRBD1 or TRBD2 (6 bases each). This CDR3 comprises 16 residues. V was shortened by 0 bases and J by 1 base, with 11 bases between the two germline ends. Germline V gene data show CDR1 as SGHRS and CDR2 as YFSETQ. The CDR3: CASSLVRGQSYNEQFF. As DNA, the CDR3 is TGCGCCAGCAGCTTGGTACGGGGGCAGTCCTACAATGAGCAGTTCTTC.

The V call is TRBV9, the J call TRBJ2-6; the D is unclear. Trimming took off 4 bases at V and 0 bases at J, with 17 bases between the two ends. The CDR3 is 18 residues long. The germline gives CDR1 SGDLS, CDR2 YYNGEE. CDR3 nucleotides: TGTGCCAGCAGCCAAGCAAGGGTCCGGGCCTCTGGGGCCAACGTCCTGACTTTC. Translating gives CASSQARVRASGANVLTF.

The chain combines TRBV6-5 with TRBJ1-2; TRBD1 agrees at 7 bases. Germline assignment: CDR1 MNHEY and CDR2 SVGAGI. The CDR3 totals 14 residues. Trimming removed 6 bases from V and 5 bases from J; junction bases left unmatched: 9. The CDR3 nucleotides read TGTGCCAGCAGAACCCGGGACAGCGGTTATGGCTACACCTTC. Protein: CASRTRDSGYGYTF.

The rearrangement uses TRBV11-2 and TRBJ1-6, with unresolved D. From germline, CDR1 is SGHAT and CDR2 FQNNGV. The CDR3 is 15 amino acids. V gave up 1 base and J gave up 5 bases, with 9 bases separating them. The CDR3 sequence is CASSLAGSNNSPLHF. DNA for the CDR3: TGTGCCAGCAGCTTAGCCGGTTCTAATAATTCACCCCTCCACTTT. The variable domain in full, with the rest retrieved from reference TRBV11-2 and TRBJ1-6, is EAGVAQSPRYKIIEKRQSVAFWCNPISGHATLYWYQQILGQGPKLLIQFQNNGVVDDSQLPKDRFSAERLKGVDSTLKIQPAKLEDSAVYLCASSLAGSNNSPLHFGNGTRLTVT.

The gene calls are TRBV28 and TRBJ1-2, with 9 bases matching TRBD1. The CDR3 extends over 13 amino acids. Unmatched junction bases numbered 5, after V lost 5 bases and J lost 7 bases. From germline, CDR1 is MDHEN and CDR2 SYDVKM. CDR3 loop: CASSLGTGFGYTF. The CDR3 DNA is TGTGCCAGCAGTCTCGGGACAGGGTTTGGCTACACCTTC.

The chain carries TRBV2 and TRBJ2-7; a weak D match, TRBD2 (6 bases). Per the germline V gene, CDR1 is SNHLY and CDR2 is FYNNEI. The V end lost 5 bases, the J end lost 0 bases, and 14 bases lay between the germline ends. The CDR3 loop spans 15 amino acids. CDR3 coding DNA: TGTGCCAGCAGTCCTTCGGGACTTGACTCCTACGAGCAGTACTTC. It is translated as CASSPSGLDSYEQYF.

This chain's CDR3 is CASSKGYNEQFF. The CDR3 DNA follows: TGTGCCAGCAGCAAAGGGTACAATGAGCAGTTCTTC. The gene calls are TRBV25-1 and TRBJ2-1; D unresolved. Looked up from germline, CDR1 is MGHDK and CDR2 is SYGVNS. The CDR3 is 12 amino acids. Trimming cost V 6 bases and J 4 bases, with 7 bases left between them.

V and J are TRBV7-2 and TRBJ2-7; the D gene is possibly TRBD2 (6 bases). CDR3 length: 14 residues. Between the trimmed V and J ends, which lost 1 base and 3 bases, there was a span of 10 bases. CDR1 is SGHTA and CDR2 is FQGNSA in the germline V gene. CDR3 loop: CASSLGWRDYEQYF. DNA for the CDR3: TGTGCCAGCAGCTTAGGTTGGCGGGACTACGAGCAGTACTTC. The whole variable domain, filled in from reference TRBV7-2 and TRBJ2-7, reads GAGVSQSPSNKVTEKGKDVELRCDPISGHTALYWYRQSLGQGLEFLIYFQGNSAPDKSGLPSDRFSAERTGGSVSTLTIQRTQQEDSAVYLCASSLGWRDYEQYFGPGTRLTVT.

The chain carries TRBV7-8 and TRBJ1-5; D uncertain. The CDR3 spans 16 residues. Germline loops: CDR1 SGHVS, CDR2 FQNEAQ. Trimming pared 1 base from V and 3 bases from J, leaving 13 bases between. CDR3 bases: TGTGCCAGCAGCTTAGTGGTGGGTTTCGCCAATCAGCCCCAGCATTTT. Its protein product is CASSLVVGFANQPQHF.

The V gene is TRBV10-1, the J gene TRBJ2-1; 7 bases map to TRBD2. Germline loops: CDR1 WNHNN, CDR2 SYGVQD (reference sequence). The CDR3 extends over 14 amino acids. Trimming cost V 4 bases and J 8 bases; bases outside gene matches: 8. The CDR3 DNA sequence: TGCGCCAGCAGTGGGACTAGAGCGGGATATGAGCAGTTCTTC. Protein: CASSGTRAGYEQFF.